A single sample is the source of the 17 T cell receptor beta chains below, sequenced in a study of Tregs in tolerant kidney transplant recipients. The nonmyeloablative bone marrow transplants came from related graft donors, with transient mixed chimerism. Sequencing was performed with immunoSEQ multiplex PCR; in TCRdb, only in-frame clones are kept and a portion is missing. With 15,000 or so clones in the sample, the ten largest clones hold 3.5%. The material sequenced was CD4+ T cells from blood (PBMCs), taken 12 months after the transplant. These TCRs come from a human patient who received a combined kidney and bone marrow transplant. These T cells may partly come from the graft donor.

With respect to this clone: The read falls 3 residues short of the CDR3 end, and the missing part is taken from the germline J gene. The rearrangement joins TRBV6-4 to TRBJ1-5, with no clear D. Germline assignment: CDR1 MRHNA and CDR2 SNTAGT. CDR3 size: 15 residues. With 8 bases removed from V and 4 bases from J, the gap between germline ends came to 18 bases. CDR3 loop: CASVSWQAMNQPQHF. Partial CDR3 DNA: TGTGCCAGCGTTTCTTGGCAGGCAATGAATCAGCCC.

CDR3 region: CASSPTGTGGYTF. The part of the CDR3 DNA that was read is TGTGCCAGCAGCCCCACAGGGACGGGAGGC. The genes are TRBV7-3 and TRBJ1-2; possible D gene TRBD1, 6 bases. The missing CDR3 end, 3 residues past where the read stops, is filled in from the germline J gene. The CDR3 is made up of 13 amino acids. Per germline, CDR1 SGHTA and CDR2 FQGTGA.

Turning to this clone: The read finishes 3 residues shy of the CDR3 end, and the germline J gene is used to complete it. This chain links TRBV6-2 or TRBV6-3 with TRBJ1-2; 11 bases fit TRBD1. In germline, CDR1 is MNHEY, CDR2 SVGEGT. This CDR3 comprises 16 residues. The trim removed 8 bases at V and 5 bases at J, leaving 13 bases unmatched. The chain's CDR3 is CASGGPRTGGRYGYTF. The part of the CDR3 DNA that was read is TGTGCCAGCGGGGGACCGCGGACAGGGGGCAGATATGGC.

Turning to this clone: The CDR3 end falls 3 residues outside the read, so it is completed with the germline J gene. The J gene is TRBJ2-2, the V gene TRBV30; 15 nucleotides match TRBD2. CDR3 size: 18 residues. After removal of 3 bases from V and 6 bases from J, the junction contained 11 bases not matched to a gene. The V gene's germline CDR1 is GTSNPN and CDR2 SVGIG (reference sequence). The sequenced CDR3 bases are TGTGCCTGGAGCAAAGGGACTAGCGGGAGGCTTACCCCCGGGGAG. Translated: CAWSKGTSGRLTPGE. The entire CDR3 reads CAWSKGTSGRLTPGELFF.

With respect to this clone: The read comes to an end 3 residues before the CDR3 does, leaving the germline J gene to fill in the end. Different DNA sequences within this sample yield the same CDR3. This chain links TRBV18 with TRBJ2-7; D call uncertain. The CDR3 spans 12 residues. V shed 3 bases and J shed 0 bases, with 3 bases lying between them. Per the germline V gene, CDR1 is KGHSH and CDR2 is LQKENI. The chain's CDR3 is CASSPNSYEQYF. The part of the CDR3 DNA that was read is TGTGCCAGCTCACCCAACTCCTACGAG.

With respect to this clone: Read coverage stops 3 residues before the CDR3 terminus; the germline J gene supplies the remainder. The V call is TRBV30, the J call TRBJ1-3, with 7 bases identical to TRBD1. Trimming at V came to 3 bases and at J to 0 bases, leaving 14 bases not matched to a gene. The CDR3 covers 18 residues. Germline CDR1 reads GTSNPN; CDR2 reads SVGIG (reference sequence). This chain's CDR3 is CAWSSQDRPTYSGNTIYF. The CDR3 bases that were read are TGTGCCTGGAGCTCACAGGACAGGCCTACTTACTCTGGAAACACC.

Points on this clone: The DNA ends 3 residues before the CDR3 does, and the rest of the CDR3 is filled in from the germline J gene. The rearrangement uses TRBV14 and TRBJ1-1, with D perhaps matching TRBD1 (5 bases). The germline V gene encodes CDR1 SGHDN and CDR2 FVKESK. V gave up 3 bases and J gave up 3 bases, with 8 bases separating them. The CDR3 runs 13 residues. CDR3: CASSQQGYTEAFF. Incomplete CDR3 DNA: TGTGCCAGCAGCCAGCAGGGTTACACTGAA.

Comments on this clone: Coverage ceases 3 residues before the CDR3 finishes, and the germline J gene fills in the end. This chain connects TRBV20-1 to TRBJ2-7; 11 bases fit TRBD2. The germline gives CDR1 DFQATT, CDR2 SNEGSKA (reference sequence). The CDR3 runs 15 residues. V lost 0 bases and J lost 6; bases outside the gene matches: 7. The CDR3 DNA, read in part, is TGCAGTGCTAGAGATCTAAAACTAGCGGGAGCCGAG. Amino acids: CSARDLKLAGAE. The full CDR3 protein reads CSARDLKLAGAEQYF.

About this clone itself: Read sequence stops 3 residues before the CDR3 end, and the germline J gene provides the missing end. The chain has TRBV5-1 and TRBJ2-7; D is perhaps TRBD1 or TRBD2 (5 bases each). The CDR3 totals 15 residues. Germline assignment: CDR1 SGHRS and CDR2 YFSETQ. V lost 0 bases and J 4 bases, leaving 14 bases between the germline ends. The DNA read from the CDR3 is TGCGCCAGCAGCTTGGAGGCTGAGGGGATTTACGAG. It encodes CASSLEAEGIYE. The whole CDR3 is CASSLEAEGIYEQYF.

This clone registers medium-sized by frequency. The read comes to an end 3 residues before the CDR3 does, leaving the germline J gene to fill in the end. This rearrangement joins TRBV4-1 to TRBJ2-2; a possible D gene is TRBD2 (5 bases). The V and J ends lost 1 base and 5 bases respectively, with 8 bases between them. CDR1 is MGHRA, CDR2 YSYEKL, per germline. The CDR3 contains 14 residues. The CDR3 DNA, read in part, is TGCGCCAGCAGCCAAGTCCGGGGAACCGGGGAG. It encodes CASSQVRGTGE. The whole CDR3 sequence reads CASSQVRGTGELFF.

With regard to this clone: The CDR3 goes on 3 residues after the read ends, and that part is filled in from the germline J gene. The chain joins TRBV20-1 to TRBJ2-5; 14 bases are shared with TRBD2. The J segment lost 7 bases and the V segment lost 4 bases, leaving 11 bases of the junction unmatched. This CDR3 has 16 residues. Looked up from germline, CDR1 is DFQATT and CDR2 is SNEGSKA (reference sequence). Incomplete CDR3 DNA: TGCAGTGCTATAAACGGACTAGCGGGAGGTTGGCGGACC. This encodes CSAINGLAGGWRT. In full, the CDR3 is CSAINGLAGGWRTQYF.

Note on this clone: The sequence runs out 3 residues before the end of the CDR3; the remainder is reconstructed from the germline J gene. The chain joins TRBV6-1 to TRBJ2-1; 9 positions agree with TRBD2. This CDR3 spans 16 amino acids. CDR1 and CDR2 (germline): MNHNS, SASEGT. The V gene end was trimmed by 2 bases and the J gene end by 6 bases; junction bases not matched to a gene: 8. CDR3 in amino acids: CASSEWGSGRGNEQFF. Partial CDR3 DNA: TGTGCCAGCAGTGAATGGGGTAGCGGGAGAGGCAATGAG.

Points on this clone: Read sequence stops 3 residues before the CDR3 end, and the germline J gene provides the missing end. The rearrangement joins TRBV6-4 to TRBJ2-7, with 8 bases fitting TRBD1. The CDR3 extends over 14 amino acids. Losses at the gene ends were 11 bases for V and 0 bases for J; bases not matched to a gene: 9. The germline gives CDR1 MRHNA, CDR2 SNTAGT. CDR3 DNA, as far as it was read: TGTGCCCGACCTCGACAGGGGTCCTCCTACGAG. Encoded protein: CARPRQGSSYE. In full, the CDR3 is CARPRQGSSYEQYF.

As regards this clone: The CDR3 extends 3 residues past the end of the read, so its final part is completed from the germline J gene. This chain connects TRBV5-5 to TRBJ2-1; 10 nucleotides line up with TRBD2. This CDR3 is built from 14 residues. Per germline, CDR1 SGHKS and CDR2 YYEKEE (reference sequence). J lost 4 bases, V lost 3 bases, and 1 base had no gene match. The CDR3 is CASSSSGSYNEQFF. The part of the CDR3 DNA that was read is TGTGCCAGCAGCTCTAGCGGGAGTTACAATGAG.

Remarks on this clone: The read ends 3 residues shy of where the CDR3 ends; the end is completed using the germline J gene. This sequence joins TRBV19 and TRBJ1-2; the D gene is possibly TRBD1 (5 bases). The germline V gene has CDR1 LNHDA and CDR2 SQIVND (reference sequence). V lost 5 bases, J lost 0 bases, and 22 bases lay in between. The CDR3 has 18 amino acids. The covered CDR3 bases are TGTGCCAGTAGTCCATCGAGGGGCGCAGGGATCGCTAACTATGGC. Its protein product is CASSPSRGAGIANYG. The full CDR3 protein is CASSPSRGAGIANYGYTF.

A word on this clone: The sequence runs out 3 residues before the end of the CDR3; the remainder is reconstructed from the germline J gene. This chain joins TRBV20-1 and TRBJ1-1, with 7 nucleotides matching TRBD1. Trimming at V came to 7 bases and at J to 6 bases, leaving 11 bases not matched to a gene. The CDR3 extends over 13 amino acids. The germline V gene has CDR1 DFQATT and CDR2 SNEGSKA (reference sequence). The CDR3 spells CSVLQGIAAEAFF. The covered CDR3 bases are TGCAGTGTTTTACAGGGGATTGCGGCTGAA.

This clone is medium-sized by frequency. Read data end 3 residues before the CDR3 end; the end is taken from the germline J gene. This chain uses TRBV30 with TRBJ1-2; TRBD1 agrees at 7 bases. CDR3 length: 14 residues. Germline V gene sequence: CDR1 GTSNPN, CDR2 SVGIG (reference sequence). V lost 0 bases, J lost 4 bases, and 5 bases stayed unmatched. Partial CDR3 DNA: TGTGCCTGGAGTGTAAGGGCAGGGGGCTATGGC. It encodes CAWSVRAGGYG. The whole CDR3 protein is CAWSVRAGGYGYTF.